Described below is a single TCR beta chain sequence and its context. Its target is unknown. TCRdb re-derived calls from the 5' RACE reads in MiXCR, one entry per CDR3 protein. The data show about 130,000 distinct CDR3 sequences, over 8% seen once. Germline CDR1 and CDR2: SEHNR and FQNEAQ (reference sequence). The CDR3 consists of 15 residues. Trimming removed 5 bases at V and 2 bases at J, with 15 bases between. The data belong to a study of T cells after yellow fever vaccination. Study in general: In the case of low-cell-number fractions, SMART-Seq v4 Ultra Low Input was used for preparation. Points from the study as a whole: Reappearance after the booster was seen for most primary-vaccination clones, at 95% to 96% CD4 and 70% to 90% CD8. A weaker secondary response peaked on day 5, the primary on day 15. Sorted repertoires could include abundant contaminating clonotypes from bulk cells.

V gene TRBV7-9 combines with J gene TRBJ2-5; no clear D. This specimen was CD8+ T cells sorted from PBMCs, taken on the day of the yellow fever booster vaccination. The source of this sequence is a man aged 18 to 35 who received the YFV17D yellow fever vaccine. The CDR3 DNA sequence: TGTGCCAGCAGCGTCCCGAACAAGATACAAGAGACCCAGTACTTC. It translates to CASSVPNKIQETQYF.